The clone carrying this T cell receptor (beta chain) shows up as medium-sized by frequency. Its antigen is not known. CDR1 and CDR2 (germline): SGHDT, YYEEEE. The CDR3 contains 15 residues. This entry belongs to a study of CXCR3-negative and CXCR3-positive naive CD8 T cells. Study-level results: More hydrophobic TRB CDR3s were found in CXCR3-positive naive cells than in CXCR3-negative naive cells. Memory cells differed in TRBV-TRBJ usage, but naive CXCR3-negative and CXCR3-positive cells had similar usage. CD5 surface expression was similar among naive subsets, and TCR strength was estimated by inference from TRB CDR3 properties.

UMI-labeled 5' RACE yielded the TRB cDNA libraries. TCRdb processed the 5' RACE reads again and assigns one entry to each CDR3 protein, with no DNA. The sample table sets out over 20,000 distinct CDR3 sequences. The origin of this receptor is a human donor in good health. Some clones in this sample may be carry-over from other donors' samples. Specimen: naive CXCR3- CD8+ T cells from blood. Specified subset: CD45RO-CCR7+CD27+CD95- naive CD8+ T cells lacking CXCR3 (TNR3-). V usage is TRBV5-6 and J usage is TRBJ2-7; TCRdb selects TRBD1, and the lack of DNA leaves this call unchecked. CDR3 in amino acids: CASSFQTASPHEQYF.